This T cell receptor beta chain was documented in a study of CD8 T cells in ankylosing spondylitis. Whole-study results and caveats: Within matched ankylosing spondylitis synovial fluid, disease-linked clones were reportedly significantly enriched. A TCR beta motif made of 7 to 9 highly homologous variants seemed typical of ankylosing spondylitis blood.

Via MiXCR, TCRdb re-called the 5' RACE reads, giving one row per CDR3 protein. The sample lists 750,000 to 850,000 distinct CDR3 sequences; about an eighth were seen once. This clonotype was detected many times. Its antigen is unknown. Germline V CDR1 and CDR2: SGHKS, YYEKEE (reference sequence). V trimming: 1 base; J trimming: 3 bases; junction bases outside the gene matches: 6. The CDR3 has 15 residues. The source is a male donor with ankylosing spondylitis. The V call is TRBV5-5, the J call TRBJ1-1; 7 bases are a match to TRBD1. Sequenced input: blood, either unsorted or a sorted T cell fraction (not recorded which). The CDR3 protein is CASSLRTGLYTEAFF. The CDR3 region has the DNA TGTGCCAGCAGCTTGAGGACAGGTCTGTACACTGAAGCTTTCTTT.